This T cell receptor beta chain is from a study of response to subunit inactivated influenza vaccine. Study-wide results and limits: The authors offered the suggestion that each seasonal influenza vaccination recruits few new T cells.

TCRdb independently ran MiXCR on the RT-PCR reads; one entry per CDR3 protein. The table has approximately 700,000 distinct CDR3 sequences, approximately 14% seen once. A word on this clonotype: Its antigen is not identified.

Germline V gives CDR1 DFQATT, CDR2 SNEGSKA (reference sequence). Unmatched junction bases numbered 5, after V lost 1 base and J lost 4 bases. The CDR3 is 15 amino acids. The genes are TRBV20-1 and TRBJ2-3, with 10 bases lining up with TRBD2. Material: PBMCs from blood, obtained 11 to 12 days after vaccination. The sequence came from a man aged 50-60 years who received an inactivated influenza vaccine. The CDR3 region is CSARGTSGNPDTQYF. DNA of the CDR3: TGCAGTGCTAGAGGCACTAGCGGGAATCCAGATACGCAGTATTTT.